The 28 T cell receptor beta chains below all came from one sample that was sequenced in a study of blood T cell repertoires in COVID-19. Only in-frame clones appear in the TCRdb table, and some are missing; sequencing was by immunoSEQ multiplex PCR. The table shows roughly 380,000 clones, with more than 70% occurring only once. What was sequenced was PBMCs or T cells enriched from blood (not recorded which). All receptors derive from a man aged 25-45 years who had recovered from COVID-19.

The chain links TRBV6-5 to TRBJ1-2; D is possibly TRBD1 (5 bases). Trimming removed 7 bases from V and 8 bases from J, with 20 bases in between. This CDR3 comprises 14 residues. The V gene's germline CDR1 is MNHEY and CDR2 SVGAGI. The CDR3 nucleotides read TGTGCCAGCACCGGGGAGGACCTAAGGGGAGGCTACACCTTC. It codes for CASTGEDLRGGYTF.

The V call is TRBV5-1, the J call TRBJ2-1, with 10 bases identical to TRBD2. This CDR3 spans 16 amino acids. The ends lost 0 bases at V and 7 bases at J; junction bases unmatched: 7. CDR1 and CDR2 (germline): SGHRS, YFSETQ. The CDR3 reads CASSLDVAGGLNEQFF. The DNA for the CDR3 is TGCGCCAGCAGCTTGGACGTAGCGGGGGGTCTAAATGAGCAGTTCTTC.

This chain uses TRBV30 with TRBJ2-5; 9 bases map to TRBD2. The CDR3 is 13 residues long. V shed 0 bases and J 7 bases; nucleotides not matched to a gene: 3. Per germline, CDR1 GTSNPN and CDR2 SVGIG (reference sequence). CDR3 in amino acids: CAWSVGGGVTQYF. The CDR3 DNA reads as TGTGCCTGGAGTGTCGGCGGGGGGGTGACCCAGTACTTC. The full variable domain, in which reference TRBV30 and TRBJ2-5 provide the parts outside the CDR3, is SQTIHQWPATLVQPVGSPLSLECTVEGTSNPNLYWYRQAAGRGLQLLFYSVGIGQISSEVPQNLSASRPQDRQFILSSKKLLLSDSGFYLCAWSVGGGVTQYFGPGTRLLVL.

This clone was detected only once. This chain connects TRBV19 to TRBJ1-1; D ambiguous. From germline, CDR1 is LNHDA and CDR2 SQIVND (reference sequence). V lost 4 bases and J 11 bases, leaving 23 bases between the germline ends. The CDR3 has 15 residues. The CDR3 here is CASSTSLGEYGGAFF. The DNA for the CDR3 is TGTGCCAGTAGTACGAGCCTCGGGGAATACGGTGGCGCTTTCTTT.

The chain combines TRBV3-1 (or the pseudogene TRBV3-2) with TRBJ2-3, with 10 bases aligning to TRBD2. The germline V gene has CDR1 LGHDT and CDR2 YNNKEL (reference sequence). The CDR3 is 18 residues long. J was trimmed by 3 bases and V by 4 bases; bases with no gene match: 13. The CDR3 loop is CASSRVELLAGVTDTQYF. CDR3 sequence (DNA): TGTGCCAGCAGCCGAGTCGAGCTCCTAGCGGGGGTGACAGATACGCAGTATTTT.

The V and J genes are TRBV30 and TRBJ2-4; 8 nucleotides agree with TRBD2. The germline V gene encodes CDR1 GTSNPN and CDR2 SVGIG (reference sequence). The CDR3 is 14 amino acids. Trimming cost V 4 bases and J 7 bases; bases outside gene matches: 9. Here the CDR3 reads CAWKVSGGPNIQYF. For the CDR3, the DNA is TGTGCCTGGAAGGTCAGCGGGGGCCCCAACATTCAGTACTTC.

This chain connects TRBV3-1 (or the pseudogene TRBV3-2) to TRBJ1-2; D gene ambiguous. This CDR3 comprises 14 residues. The V gene's germline CDR1 is LGHDT and CDR2 YNNKEL (reference sequence). The V end lost 1 base, the J end lost 7 bases, and 13 bases lay between the germline ends. The CDR3 DNA reads TGTGCCAGCAGCCAAGGGCAGCCGGGAATTGGCTACACCTTC. This gives the protein CASSQGQPGIGYTF.

This clone was seen more than once but under ten times. Other DNA sequences within the sample encode an identical CDR3. The rearrangement uses TRBV4-2 and TRBJ1-2; TRBD1 agrees at 7 bases. Looked up from germline, CDR1 is LGHNA and CDR2 is YNFKEQ. V was clipped by 4 bases and J by 4 bases; unmatched bases: 0. There are 12 residues in the CDR3. The CDR3 DNA is TGTGCCAGCAGCCGGACAGGCTATGGCTACACCTTC. Its translation is CASSRTGYGYTF.

The chain is built from TRBV6-5 and TRBJ2-7, with D hard to call. CDR1 MNHEY and CDR2 SVGAGI come from the germline V gene. Trimming stripped 6 bases from V and 3 bases from J, with 15 bases between. The CDR3 runs 14 residues. The CDR3 DNA reads TGTGCCAGCAGCCCGGAACTACGTTTCTACGAGCAGTACTTC. Protein: CASSPELRFYEQYF.

V is TRBV10-2 and J is TRBJ1-5; D uncertain. This CDR3 comprises 15 residues. V shed 8 bases and J shed 0 bases, with 14 bases lying between them. Germline V gene lookup returns CDR1 WSHSY and CDR2 SAAADI. The CDR3 sequence: CASSPRLNSNQPQHF. CDR3 in DNA: TGCGCCAGCTCCCCCAGACTGAATAGCAATCAGCCCCAGCATTTT.

The chain is built from TRBV3-1 (or the pseudogene TRBV3-2) and TRBJ1-4; 8 positions agree with TRBD1. Trimming cost V 2 bases and J 7 bases; bases outside gene matches: 6. Germline loops: CDR1 LGHDT, CDR2 YNNKEL (reference sequence). This CDR3 is built from 15 residues. This CDR3 is CASSQMTGVLEKLFF. CDR3 DNA: TGTGCCAGCAGCCAAATGACAGGGGTACTTGAAAAACTGTTTTTT.

The rearrangement uses TRBV30 and TRBJ2-1; tentatively, D is TRBD2 (5 bases). Trimming removed 0 bases from V and 0 bases from J, with 9 bases in between. Germline V gene data show CDR1 as GTSNPN and CDR2 as SVGIG (reference sequence). CDR3 size: 15 residues. CDR3 bases: TGTGCCTGGAGTGTCAAAGGGAGCTCCTACAATGAGCAGTTCTTC. Protein product: CAWSVKGSSYNEQFF.

The chain carries TRBV7-2 and TRBJ2-3; 7 bases match TRBD1. Germline CDR1 reads SGHTA; CDR2 reads FQGNSA. This CDR3 comprises 16 residues. With 5 bases clipped from V and 1 base from J, the junction kept 9 bases outside the gene matches. The CDR3 sequence is CASSLYRGFGTDTQYF. The CDR3 nucleotides read TGTGCCAGCAGCCTGTACAGGGGTTTCGGCACAGATACGCAGTATTTT.

This chain joins TRBV7-2 and TRBJ1-2; D unclear. This CDR3 is built from 14 residues. Trimming shortened V by 4 bases and J by 7 bases, and 16 bases separated the two germline ends. The V gene's germline CDR1 is SGHTA and CDR2 FQGNSA. CDR3 sequence: CASSSVEVSGGYTF. CDR3 sequence (DNA): TGTGCCAGCAGCTCAGTCGAGGTTTCGGGTGGCTACACCTTC.

The chain carries TRBV6-1 and TRBJ1-2; 7 positions match TRBD1. The CDR3 sequence is 20 residues long. The germline V gene encodes CDR1 MNHNS and CDR2 SASEGT. V trimming: 1 base; J trimming: 1 base; junction bases outside the gene matches: 18. Written as DNA, the CDR3 is TGTGCCAGCAGTGAAGGAGGAAGGGGGCAAAAGAGGGTTCTTAACTATGGCTACACCTTC. Translated, it gives CASSEGGRGQKRVLNYGYTF.

This clone was counted only a few times. V usage is TRBV5-4 and J usage is TRBJ2-7; D may be TRBD2 (5 bases). Germline assignment: CDR1 SGHNT and CDR2 YYREEE (reference sequence). This CDR3 comprises 13 residues. Deletions cut 3 bases from V and 5 bases from J, with 12 bases between. The CDR3 bases are TGTGCCAGCAGCTCGAGGGCGAGCCACGAGCAGTACTTC. This translates into CASSSRASHEQYF.

The CDR3 reads CASRPERGNFQETQYF. In DNA, the CDR3 is TGTGCAAGTCGCCCCGAGCGGGGGAATTTCCAAGAGACCCAGTACTTC. The V gene is TRBV12-2, the J gene TRBJ2-5; the DNA was not compared with TRBD2, the D call given in the table. TRBV12-2 is tagged as a pseudogene. CDR3 length: 16 amino acids.

This chain joins TRBV7-8 and TRBJ1-6; 8 nucleotides agree with TRBD1. V lost 5 bases, J lost 1 base, and 4 bases stayed unmatched. Germline CDR1 is SGHVS and CDR2 is FQNEAQ. This CDR3 has 16 amino acids. The CDR3 coding sequence is TGTGCCAGCAGCAAGCGGACAGGGTCCTATAATTCACCCCTCCACTTT. Translation: CASSKRTGSYNSPLHF.

The genes are TRBV6-5 and TRBJ1-4; D possibly corresponds to TRBD1 (6 bases). Trimming stripped 5 bases from V and 7 bases from J, with 14 bases between. Germline V CDR1 and CDR2: MNHEY, SVGAGI. The CDR3 is 14 residues long. The CDR3 region has the DNA TGTGCCAGCAGTCCAGGGAGGGGGACTGAAAAACTGTTTTTT. Amino acids: CASSPGRGTEKLFF.

The rearrangement uses TRBV5-1 and TRBJ2-5, with 7 bases lining up with TRBD1. The CDR3 totals 13 residues. V was clipped by 4 bases and J by 2 bases; unmatched bases: 2. Germline CDR1 SGHRS, CDR2 YFSETQ. The CDR3 nucleotides read TGCGCCAGCAGCGTCAGGGGGCAAGAGACCCAGTACTTC. As protein: CASSVRGQETQYF.

The chain employs TRBV4-2 and TRBJ1-2, with D perhaps matching TRBD1 (5 bases). Germline V gene lookup returns CDR1 LGHNA and CDR2 YNFKEQ. The CDR3 has 14 residues. V lost 7 bases and J lost 2, with 14 bases in between. The CDR3 region has the DNA TGTGCCAGCAACCAGGCGGGGGGGAACTATGGCTACACCTTC. Amino acid sequence: CASNQAGGNYGYTF.

This chain uses TRBV6-5 with TRBJ1-1; D possibly corresponds to TRBD1 (5 bases). Germline V lookup: CDR1 MNHEY, CDR2 SVGAGI. The CDR3 has 11 residues. Deletions cut 7 bases from V and 7 bases from J, with 10 bases between. In DNA form, the CDR3 reads TGTGCCAGCATTGGGGCAGTTGAAGCTTTCTTT. Translating gives CASIGAVEAFF.

The V and J genes are TRBV10-3 and TRBJ1-1, with D possibly matching TRBD1 (6 bases). Per the germline V gene, CDR1 is ENHRY and CDR2 is SYGVKD. Trimming took 6 bases from V and 4 from J, leaving 12 bases between them. The CDR3 consists of 13 residues. The DNA of the CDR3 is TGTGCCATCAGCGACAGGAGGAGCACTGAAGCTTTCTTT. Translated: CAISDRRSTEAFF.

V and J are TRBV11-2 and TRBJ1-2; D remains ambiguous. Trimming took 6 bases from V and 0 from J, leaving 11 bases between them. The germline gives CDR1 SGHAT, CDR2 FQNNGV. The CDR3 sequence is 14 residues long. DNA of the CDR3: TGTGCCAGCAGGGAGGGCCCCGCTAACTATGGCTACACCTTC. Protein: CASREGPANYGYTF.

The rearrangement links TRBV2 to TRBJ2-3; the match to TRBD1 covers 9 bases. J gave up 1 base and V 8 bases, and 7 bases lay outside the gene matches. The CDR3 is 15 residues long. Germline assignment: CDR1 SNHLY and CDR2 FYNNEI. The CDR3 sequence: CASLWTGVGTDTQYF. DNA for the CDR3: TGTGCCAGCCTATGGACAGGGGTGGGCACAGATACGCAGTATTTT.

The chain carries TRBV7-9 and TRBJ1-4; D perhaps matches TRBD1 (5 bases). CDR3 size: 14 residues. Germline loops: CDR1 SEHNR, CDR2 FQNEAQ (reference sequence). Trimming shortened V by 4 bases and J by 5 bases, and 11 bases separated the two germline ends. The CDR3 sequence: CASSSYRLNEKLFF. The DNA of the CDR3 is TGTGCCAGCAGCTCCTACAGGTTAAATGAAAAACTGTTTTTT.

The chain recombines TRBV6-5 with TRBJ1-2; the match to TRBD1 covers 7 bases. V trimming: 4 bases; J trimming: 4 bases; junction bases outside the gene matches: 6. The V gene's germline CDR1 is MNHEY and CDR2 SVGAGI. CDR3 length: 14 residues. CDR3 protein: CASSLKQGLYGYTF. The CDR3 nucleotides are TGTGCCAGCAGTTTGAAACAGGGGCTCTATGGCTACACCTTC.

This clone was seen just once. The genes are TRBV30 and TRBJ1-6; tentative D call: TRBD1 (5 bases). Between the trimmed V and J ends, which lost 1 base and 15 bases, there was a span of 13 bases. Germline V lookup: CDR1 GTSNPN, CDR2 SVGIG (reference sequence). The CDR3 is 12 amino acids. CDR3 sequence: CAWSEQERFLHF. The CDR3 DNA sequence: TGTGCCTGGAGTGAACAGGAGCGATTCCTCCACTTT.